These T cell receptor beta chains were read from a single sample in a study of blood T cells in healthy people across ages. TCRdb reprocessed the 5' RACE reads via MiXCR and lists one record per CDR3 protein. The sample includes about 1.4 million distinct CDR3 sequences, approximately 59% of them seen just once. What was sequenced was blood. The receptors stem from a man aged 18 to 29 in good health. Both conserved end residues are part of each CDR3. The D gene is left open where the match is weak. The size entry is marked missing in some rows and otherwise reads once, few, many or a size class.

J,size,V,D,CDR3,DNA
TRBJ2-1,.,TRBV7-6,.,CASSLGMGETYNEQFF,TGTGCCAGCAGCTTAGGGATGGGGGAGACCTACAATGAGCAGTTCTTC
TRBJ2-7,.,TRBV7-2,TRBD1,CASRLGTGVSYEQYF,TGTGCCAGCAGACTCGGGACAGGGGTATCCTACGAGCAGTACTTC
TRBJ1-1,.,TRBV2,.,CARVGGEAFF,TGTGCCAGAGTCGGGGGGGAAGCTTTCTTT
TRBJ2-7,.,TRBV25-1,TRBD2,CASSEGTSGSSYEQYF,TGTGCCAGCAGTGAAGGGACTAGCGGGAGCTCCTACGAGCAGTACTTC
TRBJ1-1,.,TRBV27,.,CASSSNHRQRAFF,TGTGCCAGCAGTTCCAATCATCGGCAGCGGGCTTTCTTT
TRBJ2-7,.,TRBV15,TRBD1,CATSQGAGDEQYF,TGTGCCACCAGTCAGGGGGCCGGCGACGAGCAGTACTTC
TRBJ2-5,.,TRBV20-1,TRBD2,CSLILAGQETQYF,TGCAGTCTAATTCTAGCGGGGCAAGAGACCCAGTACTTC
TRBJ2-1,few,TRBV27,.,CASSWLNNEQFF,TGTGCCAGCAGTTGGCTTAACAATGAGCAGTTCTTC
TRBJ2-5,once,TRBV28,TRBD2,CASSFLARTSGASQETQYF,TGTGCCAGCAGTTTCCTAGCCCGGACTAGCGGGGCCAGCCAAGAGACCCAGTACTTC
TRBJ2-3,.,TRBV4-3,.,CASSQDQAGRRTDTQYF,TGCGCCAGCAGCCAAGATCAGGCAGGGCGGCGCACAGATACGCAGTATTTT
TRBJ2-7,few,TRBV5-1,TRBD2,CASSFLAGFPTLQYF,TGCGCCAGCAGCTTCCTAGCGGGATTTCCTACGCTTCAGTACTTC
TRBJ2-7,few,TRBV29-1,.,CSVVKGSSYEQYF,TGCAGCGTTGTAAAGGGCAGCTCCTACGAGCAGTACTTC
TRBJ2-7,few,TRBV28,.,CASSQGGGFVYEQYF,TGTGCCAGCAGCCAAGGGGGTGGCTTTGTCTACGAGCAGTACTTC
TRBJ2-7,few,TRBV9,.,CASSVEAASYEQYF,TGTGCCAGCAGCGTAGAGGCAGCCTCCTACGAGCAGTACTTC
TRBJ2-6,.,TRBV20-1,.,CSAISGQEANVLTF,TGCAGTGCTATCTCCGGGCAAGAGGCCAACGTCCTGACTTTC
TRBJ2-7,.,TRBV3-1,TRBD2,CASSQNSGRAYEQYF,TGTGCCAGCAGCCAAAATAGCGGGAGGGCCTACGAGCAGTACTTC
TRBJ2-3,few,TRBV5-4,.,CASSLDGRVVDTQYF,TGTGCCAGCAGCTTGGACGGGCGTGTGGTGGATACGCAGTATTTT
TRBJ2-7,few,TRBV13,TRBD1,CASSLTGEKYF,TGTGCCAGCAGCCTTACAGGGGAAAAGTACTTC
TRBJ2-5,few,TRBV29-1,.,CSVEDFRPEETQYF,TGCAGCGTTGAAGACTTCCGACCAGAAGAGACCCAGTACTTC
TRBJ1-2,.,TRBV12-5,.,CASGLTALGMGGYTF,.
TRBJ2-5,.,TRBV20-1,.,CSARVAGLETQYF,TGCAGTGCTAGGGTAGCAGGGCTGGAGACCCAGTACTTC
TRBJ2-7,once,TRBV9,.,CASSVDGAFYEQYF,TGTGCCAGCAGCGTAGATGGGGCATTCTACGAGCAGTACTTC
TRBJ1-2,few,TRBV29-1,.,CSGTGEANYGYTF,TGCAGCGGCACAGGCGAAGCTAACTATGGCTACACCTTC
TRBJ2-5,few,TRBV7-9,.,CASSLRGTLETQYF,TGTGCCAGCAGCTTAAGGGGGACACTGGAGACCCAGTACTTC
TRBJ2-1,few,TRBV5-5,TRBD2,CASSSGTSGFSAYNEQFF,TGTGCCAGCAGCTCCGGGACTAGCGGGTTCTCGGCTTACAATGAGCAGTTCTTC
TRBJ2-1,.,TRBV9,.,CASSVVAALGNEQFF,TGTGCCAGCAGCGTAGTAGCGGCCCTAGGGAATGAGCAGTTCTTC
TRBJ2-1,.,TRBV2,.,CASTEGYNEQFF,TGTGCCAGCACCGAGGGCTACAATGAGCAGTTCTTC
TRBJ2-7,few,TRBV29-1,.,CSVSGTYPSRGYEQYF,TGCAGCGTAAGCGGGACATACCCGTCCCGGGGCTACGAGCAGTACTTC
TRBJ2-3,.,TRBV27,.,CASSTQGSTDTQYF,TGTGCCAGCAGTACCCAGGGTAGCACAGATACGCAGTATTTT
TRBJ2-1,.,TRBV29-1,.,CSVTGTSAWGNEQFF,TGCAGCGTAACCGGGACTTCCGCTTGGGGTAATGAGCAGTTCTTC
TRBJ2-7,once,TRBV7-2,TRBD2,CASSEWAGEVEQYF,TGTGCCAGCAGCGAGTGGGCGGGGGAAGTCGAGCAGTACTTC
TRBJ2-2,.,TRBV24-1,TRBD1,CATGTGGNTGELFF,TGTGCCACCGGGACAGGCGGCAACACCGGGGAGCTGTTTTTT
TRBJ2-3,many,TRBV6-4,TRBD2,CASSDGGGGGGSDTQYF,TGTGCCAGCAGTGACGGCGGGGGCGGCGGGGGGTCAGATACGCAGTATTTT
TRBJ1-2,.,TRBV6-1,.,CASSELTNPNYGYTF,TGTGCCAGCAGTGAGTTAACAAACCCTAACTATGGCTACACCTTC
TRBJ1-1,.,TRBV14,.,CASSQDSGEAEAFF,TGTGCCAGCAGCCAAGATAGCGGGGAGGCTGAAGCTTTCTTT